The clone carrying this TCR beta chain was observed a few times. Its specificity is not known. This record comes from a study of regulatory T cells in long-lasting Graves disease. Points from the study as a whole: New patients shared around 980 public clonotypes, and persistent patients shared more, with a few thousand.

Time point noted: persistent/refractory GD, antithyroid drugs over 5 years with positive TRAb. Preparation of the TCR library used RNA extracted from PBMCs. CDR3-region Arm-PCR and iRepertoire HTBI primers produced the TCR beta libraries. TCRdb used MiXCR to reprocess the multiplex PCR reads, holding one entry per CDR3 protein. The profile shows 420,000 or so distinct CDR3 sequences, around 24% of them singletons. The sample here was peripheral blood mononuclear cells (PBMCs), taken when the disease was refractory, from a patient treated with antithyroid drugs. The origin of this receptor is a female donor with Graves disease.

CDR3 DNA: TGTGCCTCCCAGAGGACCTCAACTAATGAAAAACTGTTTTTT. Translation gives CASQRTSTNEKLFF. The chain combines TRBV30 with TRBJ1-4; D not certain. This CDR3 has 14 residues. Trimming stripped 7 bases from V and 0 bases from J, with 12 bases between. Germline V gives CDR1 GTSNPN, CDR2 SVGIG (reference sequence).